The rows below give T cell receptor beta chains drawn from one sample of a study of blood T cell repertoires in COVID-19. Only in-frame clones appear in the TCRdb table, and some are missing; sequencing was by immunoSEQ multiplex PCR. The sample yields some 180,000 clones, roughly 91% seen once. Sequencing was carried out using peripheral blood. The source of these receptors is a man younger than 30 with COVID-19, enrolled during active disease. Both conserved end residues are part of each CDR3. Fields, in order: J gene, clone size, D gene, V gene, CDR3 DNA, CDR3 protein. The D gene is left open where the match is weak. Size is stated for part of the rows, as once, few or many counts, or as a class when the clone is expanded.

TRBJ1-5,-,-,TRBV4-1,TGCGCCAGCAGCCAAGTCTGGCAGGATAATCAGCCCCAGCATTTT,CASSQVWQDNQPQHF
TRBJ2-1,-,TRBD1,TRBV7-9,TGTGCCAGCAGCGCCCCCCGGACAGGGAGGTCCTACAATGAGCAGTTCTTC,CASSAPRTGRSYNEQFF
TRBJ2-5,-,-,TRBV15,TGTGCCACCAGCACCGGGAGAGTTGAGACCCAGTACTTC,CATSTGRVETQYF
TRBJ1-5,-,TRBD1,TRBV5-1,TGCGCCAGCAGCTTGGGACAGGGTGGCAATCAGCCCCAGCATTTT,CASSLGQGGNQPQHF
TRBJ2-7,-,TRBD2,TRBV5-1,TGCGCCAGCAGCTTTAGAGCGGGAGACTACGAGCAGTACTTC,CASSFRAGDYEQYF
TRBJ2-1,-,TRBD1,TRBV7-3,TGTGCCAGCAGCACCGGGACAGTTTACAATGAGCAGTTCTTC,CASSTGTVYNEQFF
TRBJ1-4,-,-,TRBV14,TGTGCCAGCAGCCGATCGGGGAGGAGGGATGAAAAACTGTTTTTT,CASSRSGRRDEKLFF
TRBJ2-2,-,-,TRBV7-3,TGTGCCAGCAGCCTACAGGGAACCGGGGAGCTGTTTTTT,CASSLQGTGELFF
TRBJ1-2,-,TRBD1,TRBV19,TGTGCCAGTACGGACAGGACTGGTAAAGGCTACACCTTC,CASTDRTGKGYTF
TRBJ1-1,-,-,TRBV4-3,TGCGCCAGCAGCCTCACAGGGTTGAACACTGAAGCTTTCTTT,CASSLTGLNTEAFF
TRBJ1-1,-,-,TRBV11-3,TGTGCCAGCAGCCGAACAGCGAACACTGAAGCTTTCTTT,CASSRTANTEAFF
TRBJ2-7,once,-,TRBV7-9,TGTGCCAGCAGCCCTACGGTATCCTACGAGCAGTACTTC,CASSPTVSYEQYF
TRBJ1-4,-,TRBD1,TRBV15,TGTGCCACGAAACAGGGGCCGCCCGGTGCAGCTAATGAAAAACTGTTTTTT,CATKQGPPGAANEKLFF
TRBJ2-7,few,TRBD2,TRBV7-9,TGTGCCAGCAGCTCCCCGCGGACTAGCGGGCATACTTACGAGCAGTACTTC,CASSSPRTSGHTYEQYF
TRBJ1-5,-,TRBD1,TRBV4-2,TGTGCCAGCAGCCAAGTTTTTTCAGGGGGCGATCAGCCCCAGCATTTT,CASSQVFSGGDQPQHF
TRBJ2-2,-,TRBD2,TRBV24-1,TGTGCCACCAGTGATTCACGACTAGCGGGAGTTCACTATAGTATTGAGCTGTTTTTT,CATSDSRLAGVHYSIELFF
TRBJ2-7,-,-,TRBV7-2,TGTGCCAGCAGCTTAGTTGGCGGCGCCTACGAGCAGTACTTC,CASSLVGGAYEQYF
TRBJ2-6,-,-,TRBV10-3,TGTGCCATCAGTTCGGTCCTCGGAGATGTGAGCTCTGGGGCCAACGTCCTGACTTTC,CAISSVLGDVSSGANVLTF
TRBJ1-2,-,-,TRBV29-1,TGCAGCGCCAGGGAAAGGGGCTATGGCTACACCTTC,CSARERGYGYTF
TRBJ2-3,-,-,TRBV19,TGTGCCAGTCGACTGGTGGGTAGCACAGATACGCAGTATTTT,CASRLVGSTDTQYF